This T cell receptor (beta chain) was retrieved from a study of T-cell reconstitution after alpha-beta-depleted transplantation in children. Preparation of the TCRbeta library used unique molecular identifiers. MiXCR, applied by TCRdb to the PCR reads, yields one record per CDR3 protein. The sample shows 190,000 or so distinct CDR3 sequences, approximately 7% of them seen only once. Trimming stripped 4 bases from V and 2 bases from J, with 21 bases between. This CDR3 comprises 16 residues. In germline, CDR1 is SQVTM, CDR2 ANQGSEA. This clonotype was recorded at least ten times. The receptor's source is a human donor who donated a stem cell graft to a child with Wiskott-Aldrich syndrome. The chain links TRBV29-1 to TRBJ2-7; D unresolved. The input for sequencing was PBMCs from the stem cell graft donor, taken from the stem cell graft. The CDR3, as DNA: TGCAGCGTTGGAGTGGGCCGGGCGTCCGGCCCCTACGAGCAGTACTTC. It encodes CSVGVGRASGPYEQYF.